The clone carrying this T cell receptor (beta chain) was observed a handful of times. What it recognizes is unknown. The data stem from a study of blood T cells in healthy people across ages. General study findings and limits: CMV infection status of these donors was not known.

The V end lost 0 bases, the J end lost 2 bases, and 11 bases lay between the germline ends. This CDR3 region has 14 residues. CDR1 DFQATT and CDR2 SNEGSKA come from the germline V gene (reference sequence). Sample-barcoded 5' priming and a J-beta primer mix drove a second PCR of about 6 to 12 cycles. TCRdb re-called the 5' RACE reads through MiXCR, storing one row per CDR3 protein. The table shows hundreds of thousands of distinct CDR3 sequences, with 55% to 70% occurring only once. This TCR was sampled from a man aged 25 to 40 in good health. The chain couples TRBV20-1 to TRBJ2-7; no clear D. Specimen: blood. The CDR3 is CSARDPFGAYEQYF. CDR3 DNA: TGCAGTGCTAGAGACCCTTTTGGGGCCTACGAGCAGTACTTC.